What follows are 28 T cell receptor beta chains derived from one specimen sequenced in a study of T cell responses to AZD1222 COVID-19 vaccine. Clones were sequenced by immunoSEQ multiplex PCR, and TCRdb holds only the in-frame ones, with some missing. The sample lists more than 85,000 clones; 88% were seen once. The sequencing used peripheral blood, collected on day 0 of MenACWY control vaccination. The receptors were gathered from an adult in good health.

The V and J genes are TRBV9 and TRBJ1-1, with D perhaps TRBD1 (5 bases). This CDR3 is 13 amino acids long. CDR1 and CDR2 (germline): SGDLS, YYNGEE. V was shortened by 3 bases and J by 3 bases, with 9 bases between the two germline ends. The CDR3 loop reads CASSGRADTEAFF. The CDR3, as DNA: TGTGCCAGCAGCGGCAGGGCGGACACTGAAGCTTTCTTT.

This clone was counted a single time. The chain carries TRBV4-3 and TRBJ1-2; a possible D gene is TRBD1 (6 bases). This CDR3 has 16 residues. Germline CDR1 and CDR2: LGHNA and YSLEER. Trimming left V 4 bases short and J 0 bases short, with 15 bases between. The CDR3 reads CASSPGDPTANYGYTF. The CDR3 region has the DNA TGCGCCAGCAGCCCAGGGGACCCAACCGCTAACTATGGCTACACCTTC.

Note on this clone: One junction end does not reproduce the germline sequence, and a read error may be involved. The CDR3 here is CASSLAGGTDTQYF. The CDR3 coding sequence is TGTGCCAGCAGCCTAGCTGGGGGGACAGATACGCAGTATTTT. V and J are TRBV7-7 and TRBJ2-3; D might be TRBD2 (6 bases). CDR1 is SSHAT and CDR2 is FNYEAQ in the germline V gene (reference sequence). The CDR3 has 14 residues. The whole variable domain, remainder taken from reference TRBV7-7 and TRBJ2-3, is GAGVSQSPRYKVTKRGQDVTLRCDPISSHATLYWYQQALGQGPEFLTYFNYEAQPDKSGLPSDRFSAERPEGSISTLTIQRTEQRDSAMYRCASSLAGGTDTQYFGPGTRLTVL.

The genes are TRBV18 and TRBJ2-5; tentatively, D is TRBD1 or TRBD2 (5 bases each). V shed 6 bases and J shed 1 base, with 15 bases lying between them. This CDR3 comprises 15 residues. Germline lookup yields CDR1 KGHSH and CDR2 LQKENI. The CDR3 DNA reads TGTGCCAGCTCCCCCGACTTGGGGGTCCAAGAGACCCAGTACTTC. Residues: CASSPDLGVQETQYF.

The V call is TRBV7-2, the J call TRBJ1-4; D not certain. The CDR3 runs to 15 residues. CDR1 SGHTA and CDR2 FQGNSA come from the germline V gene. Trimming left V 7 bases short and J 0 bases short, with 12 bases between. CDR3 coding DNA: TGTGCCAGCACTTCTGGTCCGGCAACTAATGAAAAACTGTTTTTT. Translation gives CASTSGPATNEKLFF.

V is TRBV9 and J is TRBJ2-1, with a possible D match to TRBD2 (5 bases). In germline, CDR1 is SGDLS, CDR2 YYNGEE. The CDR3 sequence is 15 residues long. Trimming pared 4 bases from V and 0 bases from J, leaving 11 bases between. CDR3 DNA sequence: TGTGCCAGCAGCCCTAGGACTCCCTCCTACAATGAGCAGTTCTTC. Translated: CASSPRTPSYNEQFF.

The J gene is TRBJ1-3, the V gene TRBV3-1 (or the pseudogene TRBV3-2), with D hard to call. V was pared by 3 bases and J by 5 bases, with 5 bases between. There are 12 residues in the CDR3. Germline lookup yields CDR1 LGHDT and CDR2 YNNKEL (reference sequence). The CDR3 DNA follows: TGTGCCAGCAGCCATGGGAGAAACACCATATATTTT. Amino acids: CASSHGRNTIYF.

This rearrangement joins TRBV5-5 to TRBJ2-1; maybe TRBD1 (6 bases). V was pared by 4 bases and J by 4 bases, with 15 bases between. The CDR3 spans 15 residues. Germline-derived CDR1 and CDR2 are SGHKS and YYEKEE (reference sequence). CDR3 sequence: CASSTSYRVYNEQFF. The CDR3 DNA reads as TGTGCCAGCAGCACCTCCTACAGGGTATACAATGAGCAGTTCTTC.

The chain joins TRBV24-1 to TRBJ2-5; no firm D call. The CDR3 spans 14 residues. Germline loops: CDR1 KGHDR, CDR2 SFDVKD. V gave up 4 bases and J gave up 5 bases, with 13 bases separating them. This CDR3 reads CATSDGRLPETQYF. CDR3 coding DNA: TGTGCCACCAGTGACGGACGCCTGCCGGAGACCCAGTACTTC.

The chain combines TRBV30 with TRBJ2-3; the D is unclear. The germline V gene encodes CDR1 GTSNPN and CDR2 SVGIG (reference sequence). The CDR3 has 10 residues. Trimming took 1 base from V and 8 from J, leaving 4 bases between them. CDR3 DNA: TGTGCCTGGAGTGGGGGTACGCAGTATTTT. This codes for CAWSGGTQYF.

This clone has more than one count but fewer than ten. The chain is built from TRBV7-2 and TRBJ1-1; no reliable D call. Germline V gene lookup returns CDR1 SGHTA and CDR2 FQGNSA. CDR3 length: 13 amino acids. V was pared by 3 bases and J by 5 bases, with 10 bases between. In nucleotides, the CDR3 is TGTGCCAGCAGCTTCTCAGCCCTAACTGAAGCTTTCTTT. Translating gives CASSFSALTEAFF.

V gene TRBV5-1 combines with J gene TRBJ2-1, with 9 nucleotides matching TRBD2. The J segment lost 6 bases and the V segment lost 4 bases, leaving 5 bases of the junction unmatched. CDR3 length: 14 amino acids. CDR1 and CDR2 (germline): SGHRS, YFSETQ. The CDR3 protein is CASSMARGGNEQFF. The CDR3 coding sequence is TGCGCCAGCAGCATGGCGCGGGGGGGCAATGAGCAGTTCTTC.

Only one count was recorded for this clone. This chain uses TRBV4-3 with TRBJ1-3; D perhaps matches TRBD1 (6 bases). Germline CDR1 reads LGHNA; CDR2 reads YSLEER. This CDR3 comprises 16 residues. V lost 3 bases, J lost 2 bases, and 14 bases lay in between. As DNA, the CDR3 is TGCGCCAGCAGCCAGTTACGGGGGGCGGCTGGAAACACCATATATTTT. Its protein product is CASSQLRGAAGNTIYF.

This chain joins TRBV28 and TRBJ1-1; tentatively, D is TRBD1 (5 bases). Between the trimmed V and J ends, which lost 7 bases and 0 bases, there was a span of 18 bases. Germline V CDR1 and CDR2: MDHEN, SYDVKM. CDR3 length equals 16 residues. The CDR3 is CASIPWNPGMNTEAFF. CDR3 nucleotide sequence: TGTGCCAGCATCCCTTGGAATCCAGGGATGAACACTGAAGCTTTCTTT. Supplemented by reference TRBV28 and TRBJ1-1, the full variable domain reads DVKVTQSSRYLVKRTGEKVFLECVQDMDHENMFWYRQDPGLGLRLIYFSYDVKMKEKGDIPEGYSVSREKKERFSLILESASTNQTSMYLCASIPWNPGMNTEAFFGQGTRLTVV.

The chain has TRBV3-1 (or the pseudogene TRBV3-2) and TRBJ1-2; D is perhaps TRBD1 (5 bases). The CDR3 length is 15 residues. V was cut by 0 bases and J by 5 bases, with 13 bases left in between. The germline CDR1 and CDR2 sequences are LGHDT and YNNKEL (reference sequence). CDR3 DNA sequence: TGTGCCAGCAGCCAAGAGGGAGGGGCGCGGTATGGCTACACCTTC. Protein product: CASSQEGGARYGYTF.

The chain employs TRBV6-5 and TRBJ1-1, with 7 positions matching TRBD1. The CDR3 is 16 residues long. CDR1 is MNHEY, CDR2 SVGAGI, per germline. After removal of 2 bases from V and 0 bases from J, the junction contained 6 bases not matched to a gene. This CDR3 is CASSYLGQALNTEAFF. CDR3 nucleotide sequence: TGTGCCAGCAGTTACCTCGGACAGGCCTTGAACACTGAAGCTTTCTTT.

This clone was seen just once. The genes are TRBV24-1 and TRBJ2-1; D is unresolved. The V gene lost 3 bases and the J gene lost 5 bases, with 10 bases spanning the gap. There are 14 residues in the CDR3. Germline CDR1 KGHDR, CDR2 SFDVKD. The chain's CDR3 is CATSDLGRNNEQFF. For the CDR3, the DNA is TGTGCCACCAGTGATCTTGGGCGGAACAATGAGCAGTTCTTC.

The CDR3 reads CASSLNAGNTEAFF. The CDR3 DNA follows: TGTGCCAGCAGCTTAAACGCAGGGAACACTGAAGCTTTCTTT. The chain recombines TRBV7-3 with TRBJ1-1; no firm D call. Germline V gives CDR1 SGHTA, CDR2 FQGTGA. The CDR3 is 14 residues long. V lost 1 base and J lost 1, with 7 bases in between.

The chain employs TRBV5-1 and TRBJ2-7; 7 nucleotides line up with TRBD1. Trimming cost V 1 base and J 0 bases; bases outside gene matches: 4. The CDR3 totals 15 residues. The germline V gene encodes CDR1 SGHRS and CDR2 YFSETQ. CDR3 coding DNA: TGCGCCAGCAGCTTGTGGGGACAGTACTCCTACGAGCAGTACTTC. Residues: CASSLWGQYSYEQYF.

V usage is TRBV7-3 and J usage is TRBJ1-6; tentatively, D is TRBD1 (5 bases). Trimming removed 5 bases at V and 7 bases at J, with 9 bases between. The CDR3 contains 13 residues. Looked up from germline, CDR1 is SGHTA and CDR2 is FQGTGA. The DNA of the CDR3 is TGTGCCAGCAGCATGGGACCCAATTCACCCCTCCACTTT. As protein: CASSMGPNSPLHF.

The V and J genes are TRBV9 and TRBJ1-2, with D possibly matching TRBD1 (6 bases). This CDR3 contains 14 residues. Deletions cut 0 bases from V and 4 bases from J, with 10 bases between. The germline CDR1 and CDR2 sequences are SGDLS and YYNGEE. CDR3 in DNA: TGTGCCAGCAGCGTAGAGGGGGTTGCCTATGGCTACACCTTC. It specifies CASSVEGVAYGYTF.

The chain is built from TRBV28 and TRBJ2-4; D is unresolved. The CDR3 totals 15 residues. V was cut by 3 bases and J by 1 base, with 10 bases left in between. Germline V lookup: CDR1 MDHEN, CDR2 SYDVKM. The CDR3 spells CASSFPRLAKNIQYF. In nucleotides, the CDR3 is TGTGCCAGCAGTTTCCCCAGGCTTGCCAAAAACATTCAGTACTTC.

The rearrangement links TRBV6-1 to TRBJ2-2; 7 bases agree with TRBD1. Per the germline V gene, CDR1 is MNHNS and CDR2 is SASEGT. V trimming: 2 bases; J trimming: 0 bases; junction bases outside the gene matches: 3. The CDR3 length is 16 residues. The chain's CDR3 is CASSEQTGTNTGELFF. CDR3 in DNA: TGTGCCAGCAGTGAACAGACAGGGACGAACACCGGGGAGCTGTTTTTT.

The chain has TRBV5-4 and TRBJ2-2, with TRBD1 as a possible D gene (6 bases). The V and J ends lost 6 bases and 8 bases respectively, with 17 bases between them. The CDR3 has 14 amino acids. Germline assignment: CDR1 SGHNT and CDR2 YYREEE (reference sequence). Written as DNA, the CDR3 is TGTGCCAGCACGGAGTACAGGGAAGTTGGGGAGCTGTTTTTT. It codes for CASTEYREVGELFF.

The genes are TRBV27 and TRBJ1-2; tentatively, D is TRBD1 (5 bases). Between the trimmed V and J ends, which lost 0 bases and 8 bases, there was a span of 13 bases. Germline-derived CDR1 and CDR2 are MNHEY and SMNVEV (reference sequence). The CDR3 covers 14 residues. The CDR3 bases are TGTGCCAGCAGTTTATCGTGGAGGGGCCGCGGCTACACCTTC. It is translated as CASSLSWRGRGYTF.

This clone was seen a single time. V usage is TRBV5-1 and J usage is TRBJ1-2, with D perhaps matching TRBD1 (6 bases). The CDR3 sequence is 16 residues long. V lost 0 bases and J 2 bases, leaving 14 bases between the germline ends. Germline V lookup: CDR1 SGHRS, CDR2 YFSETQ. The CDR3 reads CASSLGPGAKNYGYTF. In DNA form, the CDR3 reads TGCGCCAGCAGCTTGGGTCCGGGGGCGAAGAACTATGGCTACACCTTC.

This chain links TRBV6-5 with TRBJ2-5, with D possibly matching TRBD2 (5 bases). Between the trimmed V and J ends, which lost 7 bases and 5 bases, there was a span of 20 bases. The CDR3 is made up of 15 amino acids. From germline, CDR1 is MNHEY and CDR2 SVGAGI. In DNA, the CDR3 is TGTGCCAGCAAGCCCCTCGGGCTAGCAGGCGAGACCCAGTACTTC. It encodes CASKPLGLAGETQYF.

CDR3 region: CASSFGPSGAFF. DNA of the CDR3: TGTGCCAGCAGTTTCGGTCCTTCCGGGGCTTTCTTT. The chain carries TRBV28 and TRBJ1-1; no reliable D call. CDR1 is MDHEN and CDR2 is SYDVKM in the germline V gene. The CDR3 loop spans 12 amino acids. V was clipped by 3 bases and J by 11 bases, with 13 bases between them. Using reference TRBV28 and TRBJ1-1 for the parts outside the CDR3, the full variable domain is DVKVTQSSRYLVKRTGEKVFLECVQDMDHENMFWYRQDPGLGLRLIYFSYDVKMKEKGDIPEGYSVSREKKERFSLILESASTNQTSMYLCASSFGPSGAFFGQGTRLTVV.